The 32 T cell receptor beta chains below all came from one sample that was sequenced in a study of cytomegalovirus exposure and HLA in healthy donors. PCR was performed using 60 Vbeta and 13 Jbeta primers. TCRdb keeps only in-frame clones here, not all; method: immunoSEQ multiplex PCR. The sample carries roughly 100,000 clones, around 67% recorded once. Sequenced input: PBMCs. The receptors were gathered from a woman aged 45-59 years in good health and CMV-seronegative.

V and J are TRBV15 and TRBJ2-3; D unclear. The CDR3 contains 12 residues. Germline V gene data show CDR1 as LNHNV and CDR2 as YYDKDF (reference sequence). The V end was cut by 5 bases, the J end by 6 bases, with 9 bases between. Here the CDR3 reads CATSVLSDTQYF. As DNA, the CDR3 is TGTGCCACCAGCGTTCTCTCCGATACGCAGTATTTT.

The CDR3 is CASSELDREPPQTQYF. The CDR3 coding sequence is TGTGCCAGCAGTGAATTGGACAGGGAGCCCCCGCAGACCCAGTACTTC. The chain links TRBV2 to TRBJ2-5, with TRBD1 matching 8 bases. V lost 2 bases and J lost 6; bases outside the gene matches: 11. Germline CDR1 and CDR2: SNHLY and FYNNEI. The CDR3 contains 16 residues.

The chain carries TRBV28 and TRBJ2-1; 7 bases line up with TRBD2. Losses at the gene ends were 8 bases for V and 9 bases for J; bases not matched to a gene: 13. The germline V gene has CDR1 MDHEN and CDR2 SYDVKM. CDR3 length: 14 amino acids. The CDR3 sequence is CASLKPGGSPEQFF. CDR3 sequence (DNA): TGTGCCAGCCTCAAACCGGGCGGGAGCCCTGAGCAGTTCTTC. Full variable domain (outside the CDR3, taken from reference TRBV28 and TRBJ2-1): DVKVTQSSRYLVKRTGEKVFLECVQDMDHENMFWYRQDPGLGLRLIYFSYDVKMKEKGDIPEGYSVSREKKERFSLILESASTNQTSMYLCASLKPGGSPEQFFGPGTRLTVL.

The CDR3 DNA is TGTGCCAGCAGCGCGACTAGTAACTCCTACAATGAGCAGTTCTTC. Encoded protein: CASSATSNSYNEQFF. The chain uses TRBV9 and TRBJ2-1; D might be TRBD2 (6 bases). Germline values: CDR1 SGDLS, CDR2 YYNGEE. The CDR3 extends over 15 amino acids. V dropped 3 bases and J dropped 0 bases, with 10 bases sitting between them.

The V call is TRBV9, the J call TRBJ2-3, with 8 positions matching TRBD1. The V gene end was trimmed by 1 base and the J gene end by 3 bases; junction bases not matched to a gene: 4. The V gene's germline CDR1 is SGDLS and CDR2 YYNGEE. The CDR3 length is 15 residues. The chain's CDR3 is CASSVTGGETDTQYF. The CDR3 nucleotides are TGTGCCAGCAGCGTAACAGGGGGAGAGACAGATACGCAGTATTTT.

This clone showed up just a few times. The chain is built from TRBV11-2 and TRBJ1-2; tentative D call: TRBD1 (6 bases). Germline CDR1 reads SGHAT; CDR2 reads FQNNGV. Trimming took 1 base from V and 2 from J, leaving 11 bases between them. The CDR3 sequence is 15 residues long. For the CDR3, the DNA is TGTGCCAGCAGCTTAGCCTTACAGGGAAACTATGGCTACACCTTC. This gives the protein CASSLALQGNYGYTF.

The rearrangement joins TRBV19 to TRBJ2-1; TRBD2 agrees at 8 bases. The CDR3 covers 14 residues. The germline gives CDR1 LNHDA, CDR2 SQIVND (reference sequence). The J segment lost 8 bases and the V segment lost 11 bases, leaving 14 bases of the junction unmatched. CDR3 sequence: CASERGLGVHEQFF. As DNA, the CDR3 is TGTGCCTCGGAGCGGGGACTAGGGGTACATGAGCAGTTCTTC.

The rearrangement links TRBV30 to TRBJ2-7; D is uncertain. The CDR3 totals 12 residues. V lost 0 bases and J 4 bases, leaving 7 bases between the germline ends. Germline values: CDR1 GTSNPN, CDR2 SVGIG (reference sequence). The CDR3 nucleotides read TGTGCCTGGAGTGTCTCCCAGTACGAGCAGTACTTC. Amino acids: CAWSVSQYEQYF.

The J gene is TRBJ2-7, the V gene TRBV7-9, with 9 bases lining up with TRBD2. This CDR3 comprises 15 residues. CDR1 is SEHNR and CDR2 is FQNEAQ in the germline V gene (reference sequence). The V and J ends lost 5 bases and 0 bases, in that order; junction bases with no gene match: 5. DNA for the CDR3: TGTGCCAGCAGCCCCGGACTAGCGCCCTCCTACGAGCAGTACTTC. Translating it yields CASSPGLAPSYEQYF.

This chain connects TRBV29-1 to TRBJ2-3, with 10 bases identical to TRBD2. CDR1 and CDR2 from the germline V gene are SQVTM and ANQGSEA. CDR3 length: 14 residues. J lost 4 bases, V lost 7 bases, and 8 bases had no gene match. The CDR3 loop is CSGRTSGFADTQYF. Here the CDR3 DNA reads TGCAGCGGAAGGACTAGCGGTTTCGCAGATACGCAGTATTTT.

This sequence joins TRBV23-1 and TRBJ2-2; maybe TRBD1 (5 bases). TRBV23-1 is an ORF, and what it does is uncertain. CDR3 length: 12 amino acids. Trimming took off 3 bases at V and 6 bases at J, with 5 bases between the two ends. This CDR3 is CASSHRAGELFF. The DNA of the CDR3 is TGCGCCAGCAGTCACAGGGCCGGGGAGCTGTTTTTT.

This clone turned up a few times. The chain combines TRBV16 with TRBJ1-2; 9 bases line up with TRBD1. Germline V gene sequence: CDR1 KGHSY, CDR2 FQNENV. Trimming at V came to 1 base and at J to 4 bases, leaving 7 bases not matched to a gene. The CDR3 covers 16 residues. CDR3 in amino acids: CASSQFSGDRVYGYTF. Here the CDR3 DNA reads TGTGCCAGCAGCCAATTCTCGGGGGACAGGGTCTATGGCTACACCTTC.

This rearrangement joins TRBV28 to TRBJ1-2; tentatively, D is TRBD1 (6 bases). The CDR3 sequence is 13 residues long. Trimming left V 10 bases short and J 2 bases short, with 14 bases between. Germline V lookup: CDR1 MDHEN, CDR2 SYDVKM. CDR3 DNA sequence: TGTGCCATTCCGACAGGTGCCAACTATGGCTACACCTTC. Translating it yields CAIPTGANYGYTF.

The CDR3 coding sequence is TGTGCCAGCAGCAGAGAGTTTGACAGGGAAGCTTTCTTT. Amino acids: CASSREFDREAFF. The chain employs TRBV5-8 and TRBJ1-1; maybe TRBD1 (6 bases). CDR3 length: 13 amino acids. Between the trimmed V and J ends, which lost 4 bases and 8 bases, there was a span of 15 bases. Germline loops: CDR1 SGHTS, CDR2 YDEGEE.

This clone appeared once. V is TRBV23-1 and J is TRBJ2-5; D is possibly TRBD2 (6 bases). TRBV23-1 is identified as an open reading frame with a role that is uncertain. V shed 4 bases and J shed 7 bases, with 22 bases lying between them. The CDR3 runs 16 residues. The CDR3 loop reads CASSLAVGGGPGTQYF. The CDR3 DNA sequence: TGCGCCAGCAGTCTGGCCGTGGGAGGAGGGCCGGGGACCCAGTACTTC.

The chain carries TRBV2 and TRBJ1-5, with D possibly matching TRBD1 (5 bases). The CDR3 has 15 amino acids. The germline V gene has CDR1 SNHLY and CDR2 FYNNEI. Between the trimmed V and J ends, which lost 7 bases and 3 bases, there was a span of 16 bases. The CDR3 protein is CASTFGGEPNQPQHF. CDR3 bases: TGTGCCAGCACCTTCGGGGGGGAGCCCAATCAGCCCCAGCATTTT.

The chain is built from TRBV15 and TRBJ1-5; D possibly corresponds to TRBD1 (5 bases). There are 16 residues in the CDR3. CDR1 is LNHNV and CDR2 is YYDKDF in the germline V gene (reference sequence). V lost 3 bases and J 0 bases, leaving 12 bases between the germline ends. As DNA, the CDR3 is TGTGCCACCAGCAGGGACACTCAAGCTAGCAATCAGCCCCAGCATTTT. Its protein is CATSRDTQASNQPQHF. Looking up the rest from reference TRBV15 and TRBJ1-5 gives the full variable domain: DAMVIQNPRYQVTQFGKPVTLSCSQTLNHNVMYWYQQKSSQAPKLLFHYYDKDFNNEADTPDNFQSRRPNTSFCFLDIRSPGLGDTAMYLCATSRDTQASNQPQHFGDGTRLSIL.

This chain joins TRBV7-2 and TRBJ2-7, with no clear D. The ends were cut back, 5 bases at V and 6 bases at J, with 11 bases in the middle. Germline CDR1 SGHTA, CDR2 FQGNSA. The CDR3 sequence is 12 residues long. This CDR3 reads CASSTDSFEQYF. CDR3 bases: TGTGCCAGCAGCACCGATAGTTTCGAGCAGTACTTC.

The rearrangement uses TRBV13 and TRBJ1-5, with 10 bases matching TRBD1. Unmatched junction bases numbered 10, after V lost 5 bases and J lost 3 bases. CDR1 and CDR2 from the germline V gene are PRHDT and FYEKMQ (reference sequence). The length of the CDR3 is 17 residues. DNA for the CDR3: TGTGCCAGCAGCCCAAGACGGGGGACAGGGGACAATCAGCCCCAGCATTTT. Its protein product is CASSPRRGTGDNQPQHF.

The genes are TRBV5-1 and TRBJ2-3, with TRBD1 matching 9 bases. The CDR3 covers 18 residues. In germline, CDR1 is SGHRS, CDR2 YFSETQ. V gave up 3 bases and J gave up 0 bases; unmatched junction bases: 11. Written as DNA, the CDR3 is TGCGCCAGCAGCTCCACCCCGCTACAGGGGGCTAGCACAGATACGCAGTATTTT. This codes for CASSSTPLQGASTDTQYF.

CDR3 in DNA: TGCAGCGTGGTCGACCTGTTAGACAGCGACCTTTGGGAGCAGTACTTC. The encoded protein is CSVVDLLDSDLWEQYF. The chain carries TRBV29-1 and TRBJ2-7, with D maybe TRBD1 (5 bases). CDR1 is SQVTM and CDR2 is ANQGSEA in the germline V gene. V lost 6 bases, J lost 7 bases, and 28 bases lay in between. The CDR3 is 16 residues long.

V and J are TRBV6-5 and TRBJ1-3, with D hard to call. Germline CDR1 is MNHEY and CDR2 is SVGAGI. V gave up 8 bases and J gave up 5 bases, with 16 bases separating them. This CDR3 is 14 amino acids long. CDR3 sequence: CASAAAQQRNTIYF. In DNA form, the CDR3 reads TGTGCCAGCGCGGCCGCCCAGCAAAGAAACACCATATATTTT.

The chain uses TRBV6-6 and TRBJ2-5; maybe TRBD2 (5 bases). The end of the DNA aligns better with TRBJ2-7, so the J call may be wrong. Germline V lookup: CDR1 MNHNY, CDR2 SVGAGI (reference sequence). The CDR3 spans 14 residues. The CDR3, as DNA: TGTGCCAGCACCACGGACGGGGACTCCTACGAGCAGTACTTC. It translates to CASTTDGDSYEQYF.

This chain uses TRBV5-4 with TRBJ2-5, with 8 positions matching TRBD1. CDR3 length: 17 amino acids. The V and J ends lost 4 bases and 4 bases, in that order; junction bases with no gene match: 15. Germline loops: CDR1 SGHNT, CDR2 YYREEE (reference sequence). The DNA for the CDR3 is TGTGCCAGCAGCCAGGGACAGGTCGGTCTATCGGGAGAGACCCAGTACTTC. Translated: CASSQGQVGLSGETQYF.

This clone has a handful of counts. The chain couples TRBV5-5 to TRBJ2-6; TRBD1 is a possible D gene (6 bases). Germline V CDR1 and CDR2: SGHKS, YYEKEE (reference sequence). The V and J ends lost 6 bases and 3 bases respectively, with 25 bases between them. The CDR3 covers 19 residues. The CDR3 DNA sequence: TGTGCCAGCATCACCTCCGGGACAAATTCCCCATTTGGGGCCAACGTCCTGACTTTC. This codes for CASITSGTNSPFGANVLTF.

The chain joins TRBV14 to TRBJ1-2, with a tentative D call TRBD1 (5 bases). The CDR3 spans 16 residues. Trimming left V 0 bases short and J 4 bases short, with 15 bases between. Looked up from germline, CDR1 is SGHDN and CDR2 is FVKESK. The CDR3 spells CASSQDPPIGVYGYTF. CDR3 nucleotides: TGTGCCAGCAGCCAAGATCCACCTATAGGGGTCTATGGCTACACCTTC.

This clone was observed a single time. The chain recombines TRBV30 with TRBJ2-5; 15 bases align to TRBD2. The V gene end was trimmed by 0 bases and the J gene end by 4 bases; junction bases not matched to a gene: 3. Per germline, CDR1 GTSNPN and CDR2 SVGIG (reference sequence). The CDR3 totals 16 residues. The chain's CDR3 is CAWSVGLAGGPETQYF. The CDR3 nucleotides read TGTGCCTGGAGTGTAGGACTAGCGGGGGGGCCAGAGACCCAGTACTTC.

CDR3 coding DNA: TGTGCCAGCAGTGCCCTACAGGGGGCTGCTGGAAACACCATATATTTT. Its translation: CASSALQGAAGNTIYF. This chain joins TRBV6-1 and TRBJ1-3; 9 bases match TRBD1. Germline V gene sequence: CDR1 MNHNS, CDR2 SASEGT. V trimming: 4 bases; J trimming: 2 bases; junction bases outside the gene matches: 6. This CDR3 contains 16 residues.

There are a few counts of this clone. This chain connects TRBV5-1 to TRBJ2-2, with TRBD1 matching over 8 bases. V trimming: 6 bases; J trimming: 6 bases; junction bases outside the gene matches: 13. Looked up from germline, CDR1 is SGHRS and CDR2 is YFSETQ. The CDR3 extends over 16 amino acids. CDR3 nucleotides: TGCGCCAGCACGAATAAACTACAGGGGGGTGCCGGGGAGCTGTTTTTT. Translation: CASTNKLQGGAGELFF.

CDR3 residues: CASSATIGGGRDEQFF. CDR3 bases: TGTGCCAGCAGTGCAACGATTGGCGGGGGGCGGGATGAGCAGTTCTTC. This chain joins TRBV6-1 and TRBJ2-1, with 8 bases that match TRBD2. With 4 bases clipped from V and 8 bases from J, the junction kept 13 bases outside the gene matches. The germline V gene has CDR1 MNHNS and CDR2 SASEGT. The CDR3 covers 16 residues.

The table lists this clone with a count of one. V usage is TRBV4-1 and J usage is TRBJ2-1, with TRBD2 identical over 7 bases. This CDR3 has 18 amino acids. Per germline, CDR1 MGHRA and CDR2 YSYEKL. V shed 0 bases and J 3 bases; nucleotides not matched to a gene: 11. The CDR3 nucleotides are TGCGCCAGCAGCCAAGAGCGGCGGGAGCCCTCCATCTACAATGAGCAGTTCTTC. Translated, it gives CASSQERREPSIYNEQFF.

This chain links TRBV4-3 with TRBJ2-1, with unresolved D. The length of the CDR3 is 15 residues. Trimming removed 1 base at V and 9 bases at J, with 16 bases between. Germline loops: CDR1 LGHNA, CDR2 YSLEER. CDR3 in amino acids: CASSQGLVGIGEQFF. CDR3 nucleotides: TGCGCCAGCAGCCAAGGTCTAGTCGGCATCGGTGAGCAGTTCTTC.